This note documents a single T cell receptor (beta chain) sequence. The V gene's germline CDR1 is PRHDT and CDR2 FYEKMQ (reference sequence). Trimming removed 4 bases at V and 0 bases at J, with 21 bases between. The CDR3 runs to 18 residues. Original analysis: The assay estimated nucleated cells by amplifying reference gene primers. Repertoires were generated with immunoSEQ multiplex PCR, while TCRdb's copy carries only in-frame clones and drops some. Clone size and V and J calls were adopted from that table, with D and trimming inferred from the DNA. The sample holds about 60,000 clones, around 80% seen once. This sample was taken from a study of blood T cell repertoires in COVID-19. Study information: T cells, B-cell-depleted T cells, or PBMCs supplied cDNA or gDNA.

The genes are TRBV13 and TRBJ1-1; a possible D gene is TRBD1 (5 bases). The sequence derives from a man aged 55-75 years with acute or convalescent COVID-19. The specimen sequenced was peripheral blood. CDR3 DNA: TGTGCCAGCAGCTGGGTGGATTCGGGACTTAACCTGAACACTGAAGCTTTCTTT. It yields the protein CASSWVDSGLNLNTEAFF.